The T cell receptor (beta chain) under discussion was sequenced for a study of cytotoxic CD8 clonotypes in ibrutinib-treated CLL. Study-wide background: In all, about a dozen patients were relapsed/refractory, about 15 were treatment-naive and 17 were IGHV unmutated.

General study results and limits: Clonality showed a rise at ibrutinib response that reversed toward baseline at progression.

To note about this clone: What it binds is not known.

Measured with immunoSEQ multiplex PCR; TCRdb has only the in-frame clones, and not every one. The repertoire holds some 200,000 clones, with around 70% as singletons. Cryopreserved PBMCs supplied about 2 micrograms of genomic DNA for TCR beta libraries. The specimen comprised PBMCs, sampled after 24 months of ibrutinib treatment. This sequence originates from a human donor with chronic lymphocytic leukemia.

The CDR3 DNA reads as TGTGCCAGCAGCCCCCCCGGACAGGGGAGCTATGGCTACACCTTC. Encoded protein: CASSPPGQGSYGYTF. V and J are TRBV4-2 and TRBJ1-2; 9 bases align to TRBD1. CDR1 is LGHNA, CDR2 YNFKEQ, per germline. Trimming at V came to 4 bases and at J to 4 bases, leaving 7 bases not matched to a gene. The length of the CDR3 is 15 residues.